The clone carrying this T cell receptor beta chain was found many times. The antigen is undetermined. Using quantitative 5'-RACE with molecular barcodes, the authors made TCR beta libraries. TCRdb reanalysed the 5' RACE reads using MiXCR and keeps one entry per CDR3 protein. The table has fewer than 150,000 distinct CDR3 sequences, just under 7.5% seen once. CDR1 is SGHDN, CDR2 FVKESK, per germline. This CDR3 comprises 15 residues. With 3 bases clipped from V and 11 bases from J, the junction kept 13 bases outside the gene matches. The sample is drawn from a study of CD8 T cells in ankylosing spondylitis. Study observations and caveats: Past research had described some motif variants in reactive arthritis synovial fluid and blood. Roughly 8 highly homologous variants formed a TCR beta motif that appeared characteristic of ankylosing spondylitis blood. Relatively scarce in peripheral blood, disease-linked clones were CD8+.

The chain has TRBV14 and TRBJ1-1, with 9 bases matching TRBD1. This receptor was taken from a female donor with ankylosing spondylitis or in good health (not recorded which). Material: blood, either unsorted or a sorted T cell fraction (not recorded which). Here the CDR3 reads CASSQSLGQGVGAFF. CDR3 DNA sequence: TGTGCCAGCAGCCAGAGTTTGGGACAGGGCGTCGGGGCTTTCTTT.